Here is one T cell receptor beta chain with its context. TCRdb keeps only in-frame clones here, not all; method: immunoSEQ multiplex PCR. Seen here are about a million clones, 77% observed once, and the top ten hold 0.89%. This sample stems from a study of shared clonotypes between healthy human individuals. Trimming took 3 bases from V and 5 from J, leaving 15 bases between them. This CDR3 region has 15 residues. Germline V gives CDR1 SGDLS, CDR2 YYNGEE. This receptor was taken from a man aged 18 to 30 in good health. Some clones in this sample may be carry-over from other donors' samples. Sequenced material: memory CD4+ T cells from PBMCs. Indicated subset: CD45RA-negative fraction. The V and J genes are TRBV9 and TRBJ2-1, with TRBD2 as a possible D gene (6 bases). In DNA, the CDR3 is TGTGCCAGCAGCGCGGGACTCTTACCCGACAATGAGCAGTTCTTC. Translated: CASSAGLLPDNEQFF.